The source of this TCR beta chain is a study of cytomegalovirus exposure and HLA in healthy donors. Trimming removed 0 bases from V and 8 bases from J, with 7 bases in between. CDR3 length: 11 residues. CDR1 and CDR2 from the germline V gene are GTSNPN and SVGIG (reference sequence). The PCR had 60 Vbeta and 13 Jbeta primers. Repertoires were generated with immunoSEQ multiplex PCR, while TCRdb's copy carries only in-frame clones and drops some. The sample contains approximately 170,000 clones, 85% of which appear only once. This TCR was recovered from a boy aged 2 to 10 in good health and CMV-seronegative. The sequenced sample consisted of PBMCs. V is TRBV30 and J is TRBJ1-1, with D unclear. This chain's CDR3 is CAWSVLQEAFF. In DNA form, the CDR3 reads TGTGCCTGGAGTGTACTACAAGAAGCTTTCTTT.